The clone carrying this T cell receptor beta chain was recorded a few times. Its antigen is unknown. Template switching, a step in the protocol, added a universal primer site, and cDNA carried unique molecular identifiers. TCRdb re-analysed the 5' RACE reads in MiXCR, keeping a single row per CDR3 protein. Among about 660,000 distinct CDR3 sequences listed, roughly 8% were seen once. The sample originates from a study of identical twins. The donors were all healthy and Caucasian. The CDR3 runs 15 residues. Germline CDR1 reads SGHRS; CDR2 reads YFSETQ. V was cut by 0 bases and J by 5 bases, with 9 bases left in between. Study-wide findings and caveats: Insertions ran lower in abundant cord blood beta clonotypes, though not in memory repertoires. Weaker excess sharing between twins was seen in beta out-of-frame sequences.

This sample was shared with a second study, whose subject was yellow fever vaccine responses in identical twins.

Source material: PBMCs. This rearrangement joins TRBV5-1 to TRBJ1-6; D unclear. This TCR came from a woman younger than 30 in good health. CDR3 sequence: CASSLGGGNNSPLHF. In nucleotides, the CDR3 is TGCGCCAGCAGCTTGGGCGGCGGTAATAATTCACCCCTCCACTTT.